Presented here are 9 T cell receptor beta chains from one specimen sequenced in a study of T-cell reconstitution after alpha-beta-depleted transplantation in children. Unique molecular identifiers were used in preparing the TCRbeta library. TCRdb used MiXCR to reprocess the PCR reads, holding one entry per CDR3 protein. The profile shows 190,000 or so distinct CDR3 sequences, roughly 6.5% of them singletons. The material was PBMCs, obtained before TCRalphabeta/CD19-depleted stem cell transplant. Every receptor here comes from a girl less than two years old with combined immunodeficiency, due to receive a stem cell transplant.

This chain links TRBV6-5 with TRBJ1-6; 10 nucleotides align to TRBD1. CDR3 length equals 16 residues. Germline V CDR1 and CDR2: MNHEY, SVGAGI. Trimming cost V 0 bases and J 10 bases; bases outside gene matches: 6. The CDR3 sequence: CASSYSIGTGESPLHF. The CDR3 DNA follows: TGTGCCAGCAGTTACTCGATAGGGACAGGGGAGTCACCCCTCCACTTT.

This clonotype came up many times. J is TRBJ2-7 and V is TRBV7-9; TRBD2 agrees at 7 bases. The CDR3 spans 15 residues. In germline, CDR1 is SEHNR, CDR2 FQNEAQ (reference sequence). The junction had 9 bases not matched to a gene; V was cut back by 6 bases and J by 1 base. The CDR3 DNA reads TGTGCCAGCAGTGGGGGGGACTTTGGGTCCTACGAGCAGTACTTC. It specifies CASSGGDFGSYEQYF.

Concerning this clonotype itself: The junction departs from the called germline gene at one end, perhaps through a read error. The chain joins TRBV20-1 to TRBJ2-7, with TRBD1 identical over 8 bases. This CDR3 has 17 amino acids. Germline CDR1 DFQATT, CDR2 SNEGSKA (reference sequence). The CDR3 spells CCARDNRDRGLRDEQYF. The CDR3 DNA sequence: TGCTGTGCTAGAGATAATCGAGACAGGGGTTTGAGGGACGAGCAGTACTTC.

The sample holds many counts of this clonotype. This chain joins TRBV12-3 or TRBV12-4 and TRBJ2-2; the D gene is possibly TRBD2 (6 bases). Trimming took 3 bases from V and 1 from J, leaving 9 bases between them. There are 15 residues in the CDR3. CDR3 coding DNA: TGTGCCAGCAGTTTCGTTAGCGGGAACACCGGGGAGCTGTTTTTT. It yields the protein CASSFVSGNTGELFF.

The chain uses TRBV3-1 and TRBJ2-5, with D perhaps assigned TRBD1 or TRBD2 (6 bases each). The CDR3 runs to 16 residues. Germline CDR1 and CDR2: LGHDT and YNNKEL (reference sequence). V lost 0 bases, J lost 5 bases, and 16 bases lay in between. The chain's CDR3 is CASSQDGWGAGETQYF. Written as DNA, the CDR3 is TGTGCCAGCAGCCAAGATGGATGGGGGGCGGGGGAGACCCAGTACTTC.

The chain combines TRBV6-5 with TRBJ2-5, with D perhaps TRBD1 or TRBD2 (6 bases each). Germline-derived CDR1 and CDR2 are MNHEY and SVGAGI. This CDR3 has 17 amino acids. Trimming shortened V by 0 bases and J by 4 bases, and 18 bases separated the two germline ends. The CDR3: CASSYSTAGQGRETQYF. The CDR3 DNA reads TGTGCCAGCAGTTACTCGACCGCGGGGCAGGGGCGAGAGACCCAGTACTTC.

This clonotype was detected many times. The chain is built from TRBV6-2 or TRBV6-3 and TRBJ2-5; TRBD1 matches at 7 bases. The J segment lost 3 bases and the V segment lost 2 bases, leaving 9 bases of the junction unmatched. The CDR3 has 16 amino acids. Germline lookup yields CDR1 MNHEY and CDR2 SVGEGT. CDR3 nucleotide sequence: TGTGCCAGCAGTTACAAAGGGGGCTATCTGGAAGAGACCCAGTACTTC. Protein sequence: CASSYKGGYLEETQYF.

This clonotype was picked up many times. The V gene is TRBV20-1, the J gene TRBJ2-7; 10 bases match TRBD1. Trimming cost V 6 bases and J 6 bases; bases outside gene matches: 2. The CDR3 extends over 11 amino acids. Germline V gene data show CDR1 as DFQATT and CDR2 as SNEGSKA (reference sequence). This chain's CDR3 is CSARTGGEQYF. The CDR3 bases are TGCAGTGCAAGGACAGGGGGCGAGCAGTACTTC.

This clonotype was seen at least ten times. V usage is TRBV5-1 and J usage is TRBJ1-3; D is perhaps TRBD1 (6 bases). The CDR3 length is 16 residues. CDR1 and CDR2 from the germline V gene are SGHRS and YFSETQ. V was pared by 0 bases and J by 1 base, with 11 bases between. The CDR3 region is CASSLDRRGSGNTIYF. The CDR3 nucleotides are TGCGCCAGCAGCTTGGACCGCAGGGGATCTGGAAACACCATATATTTT.